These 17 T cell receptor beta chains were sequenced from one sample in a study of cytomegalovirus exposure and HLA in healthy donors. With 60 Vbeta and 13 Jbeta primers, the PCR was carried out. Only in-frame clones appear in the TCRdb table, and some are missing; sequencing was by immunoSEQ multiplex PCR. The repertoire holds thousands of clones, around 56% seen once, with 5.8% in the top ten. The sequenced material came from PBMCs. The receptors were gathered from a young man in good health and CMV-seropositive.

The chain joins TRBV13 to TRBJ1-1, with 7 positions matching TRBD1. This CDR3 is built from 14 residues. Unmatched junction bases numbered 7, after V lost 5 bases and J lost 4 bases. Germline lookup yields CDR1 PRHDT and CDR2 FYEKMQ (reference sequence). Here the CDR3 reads CASSPRQGGTEAFF. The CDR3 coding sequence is TGTGCCAGCAGCCCGCGACAGGGAGGCACTGAAGCTTTCTTT.

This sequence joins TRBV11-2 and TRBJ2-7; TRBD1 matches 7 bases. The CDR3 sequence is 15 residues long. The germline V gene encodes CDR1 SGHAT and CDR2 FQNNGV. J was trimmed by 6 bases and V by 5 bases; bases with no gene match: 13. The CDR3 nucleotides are TGTGCCAGCAGCCCACCGGGACAGCCGGTGAGCGAGCAGTACTTC. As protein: CASSPPGQPVSEQYF.

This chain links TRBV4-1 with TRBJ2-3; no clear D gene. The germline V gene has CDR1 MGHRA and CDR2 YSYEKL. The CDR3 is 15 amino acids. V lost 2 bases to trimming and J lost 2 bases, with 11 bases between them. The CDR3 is CASSQYLTDTDTQYF. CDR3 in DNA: TGCGCCAGCAGCCAATACTTGACTGACACAGATACGCAGTATTTT.

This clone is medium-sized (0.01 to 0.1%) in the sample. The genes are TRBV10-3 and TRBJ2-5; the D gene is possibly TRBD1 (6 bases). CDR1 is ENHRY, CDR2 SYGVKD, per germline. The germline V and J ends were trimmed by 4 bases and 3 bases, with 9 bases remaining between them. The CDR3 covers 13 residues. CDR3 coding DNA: TGTGCCATCAGTGTACAGGGTGAAGAGACCCAGTACTTC. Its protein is CAISVQGEETQYF.

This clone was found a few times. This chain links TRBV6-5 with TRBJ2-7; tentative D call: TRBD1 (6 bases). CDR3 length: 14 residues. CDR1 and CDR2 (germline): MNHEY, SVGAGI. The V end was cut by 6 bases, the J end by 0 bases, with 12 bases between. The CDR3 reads CASSLQDSSYEQYF. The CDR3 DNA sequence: TGTGCCAGCAGCTTACAGGACAGCTCCTACGAGCAGTACTTC.

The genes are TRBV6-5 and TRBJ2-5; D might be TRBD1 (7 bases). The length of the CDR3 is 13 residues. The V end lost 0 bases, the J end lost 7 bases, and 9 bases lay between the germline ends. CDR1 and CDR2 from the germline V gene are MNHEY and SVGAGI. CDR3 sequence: CASSYSQGGTQYF. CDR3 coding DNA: TGTGCCAGCAGTTACTCCCAGGGGGGGACCCAGTACTTC.

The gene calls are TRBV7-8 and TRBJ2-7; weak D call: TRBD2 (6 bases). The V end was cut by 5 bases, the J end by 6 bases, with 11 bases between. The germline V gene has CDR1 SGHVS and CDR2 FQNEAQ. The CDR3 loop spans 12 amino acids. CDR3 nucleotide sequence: TGTGCCAGCAGCCCACTGCGGGGCGAGCAGTACTTC. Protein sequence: CASSPLRGEQYF.

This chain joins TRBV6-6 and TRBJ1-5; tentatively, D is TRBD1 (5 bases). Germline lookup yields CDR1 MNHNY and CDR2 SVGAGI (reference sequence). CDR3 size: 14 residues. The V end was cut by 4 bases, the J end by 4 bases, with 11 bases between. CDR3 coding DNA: TGTGCCAGCAGTTGGGGGGACGGGAATCAGCCCCAGCATTTT. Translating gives CASSWGDGNQPQHF.

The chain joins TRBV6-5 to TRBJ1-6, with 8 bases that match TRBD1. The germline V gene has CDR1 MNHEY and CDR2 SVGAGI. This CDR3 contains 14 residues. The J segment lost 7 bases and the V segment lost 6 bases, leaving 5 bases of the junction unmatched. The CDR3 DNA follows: TGTGCCAGCAGCGGGACAGGCCTCAATTCACCCCTCCACTTT. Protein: CASSGTGLNSPLHF.

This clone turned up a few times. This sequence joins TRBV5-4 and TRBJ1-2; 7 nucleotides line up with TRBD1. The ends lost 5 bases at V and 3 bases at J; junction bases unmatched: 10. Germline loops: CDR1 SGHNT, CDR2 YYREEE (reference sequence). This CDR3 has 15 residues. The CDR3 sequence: CASRNRQGWDYGYTF. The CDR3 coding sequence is TGTGCCAGCAGAAATCGACAGGGATGGGACTATGGCTACACCTTC.

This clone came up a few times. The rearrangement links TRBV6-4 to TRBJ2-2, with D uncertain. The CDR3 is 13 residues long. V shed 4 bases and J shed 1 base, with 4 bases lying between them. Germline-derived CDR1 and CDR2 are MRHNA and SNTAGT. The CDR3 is CASSAGNTGELFF. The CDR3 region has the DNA TGTGCCAGCAGTGCAGGGAACACCGGGGAGCTGTTTTTT.

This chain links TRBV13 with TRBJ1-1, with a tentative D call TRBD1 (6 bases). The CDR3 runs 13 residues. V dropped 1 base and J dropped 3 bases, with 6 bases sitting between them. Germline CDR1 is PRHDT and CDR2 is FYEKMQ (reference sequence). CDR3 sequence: CASSLDRDTEAFF. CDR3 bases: TGTGCCAGCAGCTTAGACAGGGACACTGAAGCTTTCTTT.

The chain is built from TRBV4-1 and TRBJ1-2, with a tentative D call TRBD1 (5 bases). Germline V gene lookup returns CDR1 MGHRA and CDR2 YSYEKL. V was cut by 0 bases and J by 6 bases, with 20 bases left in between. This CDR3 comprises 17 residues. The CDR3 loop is CASSQDSVRVDFDGYTF. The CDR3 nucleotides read TGCGCCAGCAGCCAAGATTCAGTCAGGGTTGATTTCGATGGCTACACCTTC.

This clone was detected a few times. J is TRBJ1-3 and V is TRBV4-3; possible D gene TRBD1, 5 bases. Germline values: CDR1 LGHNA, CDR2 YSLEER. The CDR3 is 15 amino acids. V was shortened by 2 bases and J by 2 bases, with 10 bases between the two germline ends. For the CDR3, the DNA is TGCGCCAGCAGCCAAATACCGACAGCTGGAAACACCATATATTTT. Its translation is CASSQIPTAGNTIYF.

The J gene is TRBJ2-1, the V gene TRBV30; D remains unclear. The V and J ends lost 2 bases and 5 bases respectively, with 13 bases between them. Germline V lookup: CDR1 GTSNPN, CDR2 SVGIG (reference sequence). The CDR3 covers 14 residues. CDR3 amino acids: CAWSPRSFHNEQFF. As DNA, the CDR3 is TGTGCCTGGAGTCCTAGGTCCTTCCACAATGAGCAGTTCTTC.

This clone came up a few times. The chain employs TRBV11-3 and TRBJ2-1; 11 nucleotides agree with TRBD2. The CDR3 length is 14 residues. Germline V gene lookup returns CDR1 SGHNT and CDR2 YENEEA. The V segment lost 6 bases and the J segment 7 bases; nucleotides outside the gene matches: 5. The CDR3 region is CASRSTSGSNEQFF. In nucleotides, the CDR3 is TGTGCCAGCAGATCCACTAGCGGGAGTAATGAGCAGTTCTTC.

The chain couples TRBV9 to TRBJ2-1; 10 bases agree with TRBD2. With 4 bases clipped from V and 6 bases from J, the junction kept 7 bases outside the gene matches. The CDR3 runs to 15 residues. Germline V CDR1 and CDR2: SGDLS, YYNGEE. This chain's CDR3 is CASSFRTSGINEQFF. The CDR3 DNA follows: TGTGCCAGCAGCTTTCGGACTAGCGGAATCAATGAGCAGTTCTTC.